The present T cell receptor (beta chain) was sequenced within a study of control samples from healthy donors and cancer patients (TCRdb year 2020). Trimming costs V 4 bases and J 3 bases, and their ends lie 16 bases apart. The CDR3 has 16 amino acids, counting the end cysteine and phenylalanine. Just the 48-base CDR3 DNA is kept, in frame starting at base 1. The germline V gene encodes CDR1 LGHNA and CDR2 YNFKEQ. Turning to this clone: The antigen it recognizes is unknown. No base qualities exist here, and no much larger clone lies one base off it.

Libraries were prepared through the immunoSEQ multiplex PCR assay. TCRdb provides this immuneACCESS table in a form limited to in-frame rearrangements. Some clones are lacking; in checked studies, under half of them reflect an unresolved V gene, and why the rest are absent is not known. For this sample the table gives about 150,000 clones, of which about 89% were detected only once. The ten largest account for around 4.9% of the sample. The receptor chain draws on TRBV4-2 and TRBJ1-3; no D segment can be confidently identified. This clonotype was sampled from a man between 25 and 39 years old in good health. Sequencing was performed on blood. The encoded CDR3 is CASSPEGLKNGNTIYF. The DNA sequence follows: TGTGCCAGCAGCCCTGAGGGTCTAAAAAATGGAAACACCATATATTTT.